The sequence of this TCR beta chain was determined in a study of cytotoxic CD8 clonotypes in ibrutinib-treated CLL. T cells were sequenced at a targeted depth of 1 in 200,000 to 1 in 1 million. Repertoires were generated with immunoSEQ multiplex PCR, while TCRdb's copy carries only in-frame clones and drops some. The table shows around 20,000 clones, with 68% occurring only once. V lost 6 bases to trimming and J lost 3 bases; unmatched junction nucleotides: 7. CDR1 KGHSH and CDR2 LQKENI come from the germline V gene. The CDR3 runs to 14 residues. Study conclusions and caveats: Public clonotypes, found uncommonly, either contracted or stayed stable on treatment.

Note on this clone: The antigen is undetermined.

The chain combines TRBV18 with TRBJ1-2; 7 nucleotides agree with TRBD1. Sample: PBMCs, taken after 24 months of ibrutinib treatment. The clonotype was recovered from a human donor with chronic lymphocytic leukemia. The CDR3 loop is CASSPGQDYYGYTF. CDR3 sequence (DNA): TGTGCCAGCTCCCCCGGACAGGACTACTATGGCTACACCTTC. The full variable domain, rest sourced from reference TRBV18 and TRBJ1-2, is NAGVMQNPRHLVRRRGQEARLRCSPMKGHSHVYWYRQLPEEGLKFMVYLQKENIIDESGMPKERFSAEFPKEGPSILRIQQVVRGDSAAYFCASSPGQDYYGYTFGSGTRLTVV.